The rows below give T cell receptor beta chains drawn from one sample of a study of Ad26.COV2.S vaccination and SARS-CoV-2 variants. The repertoire was sequenced with immunoSEQ multiplex PCR; TCRdb's copy has only in-frame clones and lacks some. The sample gives about 350,000 clones, 70% to 90% of which show up once; about 10% is in the top ten. Sequencing was performed on peripheral blood, taken in a trial of Ad26.COV2.S vaccine versus placebo. All receptors come from a person between 18 and 60 years old who received the Ad26.COV2.S COVID-19 vaccine or a placebo. Both conserved end residues are part of each CDR3. The D gene is left open where the match is weak. Not every row has a clone size; where given, it reads once, few, many or a size class.

d_call	j_call	v_call	clone_size	cdr3_length	cdr3_nt	cdr3_aa
-	TRBJ2-5	TRBV13	-	13	TGTGCCAGCAGCTTACAGGCCCAAGAGACCCAGTACTTC	CASSLQAQETQYF
TRBD1	TRBJ1-2	TRBV27	-	16	TGTGCCAGCTGTGTTTCAGCCGGGACAGGGGGCATCGGCTACACCTTC	CASCVSAGTGGIGYTF
-	TRBJ2-5	TRBV6-1	-	15	TGTGCCAGCAGTGAAGCGTGGACTCCTCAAGAGACCCAGTACTTC	CASSEAWTPQETQYF
TRBD2	TRBJ2-3	TRBV28	-	12	TGTGCCACTAGCGGGAACGTAGATACGCAGTATTTT	CATSGNVDTQYF
-	TRBJ1-1	TRBV6-7	-	13	TGTGCCAGCAGTTACTCGAGTCGACTTGAAGCTTTCTTT	CASSYSSRLEAFF
-	TRBJ1-6	TRBV27	-	16	TGTGCCAGCACGCCGGGGGCGAGCTCCTATAATTCACCCCTCCACTTT	CASTPGASSYNSPLHF
TRBD2	TRBJ2-7	TRBV2	-	14	TGTGCCAGCATAAGCGGGGGGAGCTCCTACGAGCAGTACTTC	CASISGGSSYEQYF
TRBD1	TRBJ2-6	TRBV27	once	13	TGTGCCAGCAGGAGGGGGCGCGCCAACGTCCTGACTTTC	CASRRGRANVLTF
TRBD2	TRBJ2-5	TRBV11-3	-	15	TGTGCCAGCAGCCCGGGGGGGGGAGATCAAGAGACCCAGTACTTC	CASSPGGGDQETQYF
TRBD2	TRBJ2-1	TRBV9	-	15	TGTGCCGGCAGCATTGGACTAGCGGCGAACAATGAGCAGTTCTTC	CAGSIGLAANNEQFF
TRBD1	TRBJ1-2	TRBV5-4	-	16	TGTGCCAGCAGCCCCGGAGGGACAGGGATCGTCTATGGCTACACCTTC	CASSPGGTGIVYGYTF
-	TRBJ2-7	TRBV28	-	14	TGTGCCAGCAGAATCACAGGGTCCGCCTACGAACAGTACTTC	CASRITGSAYEQYF